One sample yielded the 3 T cell receptor beta chains listed below, sequenced in a study of cytomegalovirus exposure and HLA in healthy donors. This table comes from immunoSEQ multiplex PCR, and its TCRdb copy is limited to in-frame clones, with some not included. The sample holds over 60,000 clones; about 95% are singletons and the top ten take over 3%. The specimen sequenced was PBMCs. Source of these receptors: a man aged 18 to 30 in good health and CMV-seronegative.

This clone was counted a single time. The V and J genes are TRBV7-3 and TRBJ2-3; TRBD2 aligns across 8 bases. Germline V gene lookup returns CDR1 SGHTA and CDR2 FQGTGA. The ends lost 2 bases at V and 6 bases at J; junction bases unmatched: 7. This CDR3 is 15 amino acids long. For the CDR3, the DNA is TGTGCCAGCAGCTTATGGGTCGGGGGGGATGATACGCAGTATTTT. The encoded protein is CASSLWVGGDDTQYF.

This chain uses TRBV10-3 with TRBJ1-5; 8 nucleotides line up with TRBD1. This CDR3 contains 15 residues. Germline V gene sequence: CDR1 ENHRY, CDR2 SYGVKD. The V gene end was trimmed by 10 bases and the J gene end by 4 bases; junction bases not matched to a gene: 12. Here the CDR3 reads CASRLGQGGNQPQHF. The CDR3 DNA sequence: TGTGCCAGCAGACTCGGACAGGGTGGTAATCAGCCCCAGCATTTT.

The CDR3 DNA follows: TGTGCCAGCAGATGGACAGCGGATCAATCACCCCTCCACTTT. Its translation: CASRWTADQSPLHF. The chain combines TRBV6-5 with TRBJ1-6, with TRBD1 as a possible D gene (6 bases). Germline CDR1 is MNHEY and CDR2 is SVGAGI. The CDR3 sequence is 14 residues long. V was trimmed by 6 bases and J by 10 bases, leaving 16 bases between them.